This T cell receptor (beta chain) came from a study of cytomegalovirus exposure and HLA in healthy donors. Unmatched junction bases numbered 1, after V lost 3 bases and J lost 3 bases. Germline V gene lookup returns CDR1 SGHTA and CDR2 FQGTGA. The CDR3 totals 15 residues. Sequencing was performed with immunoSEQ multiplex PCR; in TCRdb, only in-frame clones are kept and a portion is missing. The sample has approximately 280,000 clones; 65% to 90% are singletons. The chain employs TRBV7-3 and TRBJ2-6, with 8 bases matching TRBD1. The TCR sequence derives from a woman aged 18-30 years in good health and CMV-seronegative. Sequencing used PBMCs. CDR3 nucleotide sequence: TGTGCCAGCAGCTTGACAGGGGATGGGGCCAACGTCCTGACTTTC. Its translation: CASSLTGDGANVLTF.